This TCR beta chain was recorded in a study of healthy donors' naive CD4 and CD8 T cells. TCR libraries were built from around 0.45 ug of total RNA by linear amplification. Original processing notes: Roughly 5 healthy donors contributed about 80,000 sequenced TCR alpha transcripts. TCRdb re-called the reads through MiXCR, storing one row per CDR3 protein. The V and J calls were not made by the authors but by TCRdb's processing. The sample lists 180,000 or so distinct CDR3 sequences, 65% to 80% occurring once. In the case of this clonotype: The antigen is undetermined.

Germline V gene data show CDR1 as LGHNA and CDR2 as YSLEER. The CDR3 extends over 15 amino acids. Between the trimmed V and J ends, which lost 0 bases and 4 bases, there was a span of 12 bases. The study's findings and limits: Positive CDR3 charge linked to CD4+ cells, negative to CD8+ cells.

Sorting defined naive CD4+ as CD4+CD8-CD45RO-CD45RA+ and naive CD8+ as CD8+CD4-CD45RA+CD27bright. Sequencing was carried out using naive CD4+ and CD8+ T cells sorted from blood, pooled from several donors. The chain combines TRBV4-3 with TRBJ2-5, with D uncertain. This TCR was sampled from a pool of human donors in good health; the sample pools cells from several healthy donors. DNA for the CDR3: TGCGCCAGCAGCCAAGATGCCAGGTGGGGAGAGACCCAGTACTTC. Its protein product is CASSQDARWGETQYF.